These 9 T cell receptor beta chains were sequenced from one sample in a study of T cell repertoires in cytomegalovirus infection. TCRdb reprocessed the reads via MiXCR and lists one record per CDR3 protein. The sample gives some 500,000 distinct CDR3 sequences, about 39% of which show up once; around 48% is in the top ten. Their specific antigens are unknown. This specimen was cultured PBMCs, taken from culture after CMV antigen stimulation. All receptors derive from a human donor in good health (CMV status not recorded). Some clones in this sample may be carry-over from other donors' samples.

This chain uses TRBV12-3 or TRBV12-4 with TRBJ1-3; D not certain. Deletions cut 1 base from V and 0 bases from J, with 10 bases between. The CDR3 contains 16 residues. CDR3 in amino acids: CASSLELASSGNTIYF. The CDR3 nucleotides read TGTGCCAGCAGTTTAGAATTGGCAAGCTCTGGAAACACCATATATTTT.

This clonotype was counted many times. The V and J genes are TRBV6-5 and TRBJ1-1, with D possibly TRBD1 on 5 matching bases. CDR3 length: 13 residues. The V end lost 2 bases, the J end lost 4 bases, and 8 bases lay between the germline ends. In germline, CDR1 is MNHEY, CDR2 SVGAGI. This CDR3 reads CASSYRGGTEAFF. DNA of the CDR3: TGTGCCAGCAGTTACCGGGGGGGCACTGAAGCTTTCTTT.

The V call is TRBV5-1, the J call TRBJ2-3; 8 nucleotides agree with TRBD2. Per germline, CDR1 SGHRS and CDR2 YFSETQ. V trimming: 4 bases; J trimming: 1 base; junction bases outside the gene matches: 5. The CDR3 sequence is 15 residues long. In nucleotides, the CDR3 is TGCGCCAGCAGCCCGGGAGGGCAGGGCACAGATACGCAGTATTTT. Its translation is CASSPGGQGTDTQYF.

The rearrangement uses TRBV10-2 and TRBJ1-4; 10 bases fit TRBD1. With 5 bases clipped from V and 7 bases from J, the junction kept 7 bases outside the gene matches. This CDR3 is 15 amino acids long. Germline CDR1 reads WSHSY; CDR2 reads SAAADI. CDR3 residues: CASSTPGTGVEKLFF. Written as DNA, the CDR3 is TGCGCCAGCAGTACCCCCGGGACAGGGGTTGAAAAACTGTTTTTT.

The V call is TRBV20-1, the J call TRBJ2-5; D might be TRBD1 or TRBD2, each matching 5 bases. V shed 6 bases and J shed 5 bases, with 22 bases lying between them. CDR1 and CDR2 (germline): DFQATT, SNEGSKA (reference sequence). This CDR3 spans 15 amino acids. The CDR3 is CSAGHPGGSGETQYF. The DNA for the CDR3 is TGCAGTGCCGGACACCCTGGCGGGTCGGGGGAGACCCAGTACTTC.

The V and J genes are TRBV5-4 and TRBJ1-1; 7 bases are shared with TRBD1. Per the germline V gene, CDR1 is SGHNT and CDR2 is YYREEE (reference sequence). The CDR3 is 12 residues long. The V segment lost 5 bases and the J segment 11 bases; nucleotides outside the gene matches: 9. CDR3 sequence (DNA): TGTGCCAGCAGTACAGGGGTGGACGGTGCTTTCTTT. This translates into CASSTGVDGAFF.

This chain uses TRBV11-2 with TRBJ1-2; the D gene is possibly TRBD1 (6 bases). V lost 4 bases, J lost 7 bases, and 13 bases lay in between. CDR1 is SGHAT and CDR2 is FQNNGV in the germline V gene. The CDR3 consists of 13 residues. The CDR3 nucleotides are TGTGCCAGCAGCTCCAACAGGGAGGCTGGCTACACCTTC. This translates into CASSSNREAGYTF.

This clonotype was observed a handful of times. The chain is built from TRBV7-2 and TRBJ2-3; the D gene is possibly TRBD2 (7 bases). This CDR3 has 13 amino acids. V was trimmed by 5 bases and J by 6 bases, leaving 12 bases between them. Germline CDR1 SGHTA, CDR2 FQGNSA. The chain's CDR3 is CASSAQGGDTQYF. CDR3 bases: TGTGCCAGCAGCGCACAGGGAGGGGATACGCAGTATTTT.

The J gene is TRBJ2-1, the V gene TRBV4-1, with D unclear. Trimming stripped 3 bases from V and 2 bases from J, with 17 bases between. This CDR3 contains 17 residues. Germline lookup yields CDR1 MGHRA and CDR2 YSYEKL. The CDR3 region has the DNA TGCGCCAGCAGCCAGGACCCGGGTCAAAGGGCCTACAATGAGCAGTTCTTC. It codes for CASSQDPGQRAYNEQFF.